Shown below are 27 T cell receptor beta chains from a single sample sequenced in a study of cytomegalovirus exposure and HLA in healthy donors. The repertoire was sequenced with immunoSEQ multiplex PCR; TCRdb's copy has only in-frame clones and lacks some. The sample comprises a few hundred thousand clones, roughly 83% of which are singletons, and more than 12% rests with the top ten. The specimen was PBMCs. The origin of the receptors is a woman aged 25-40 years in good health and CMV-seropositive.

V is TRBV7-9 and J is TRBJ2-1; 10 positions match TRBD2. Germline CDR1 reads SEHNR; CDR2 reads FQNEAQ (reference sequence). The CDR3 runs 11 residues. Unmatched junction bases numbered 6, after V lost 9 bases and J lost 13 bases. Written as DNA, the CDR3 is TGTGCCAGAGCTAGCGGGAGCCAACAGTTCTTC. Encoded protein: CARASGSQQFF.

The chain couples TRBV29-1 to TRBJ1-4; 9 bases fit TRBD1. From germline, CDR1 is SQVTM and CDR2 ANQGSEA. The CDR3 runs to 14 residues. J gave up 8 bases and V 4 bases, and 8 bases lay outside the gene matches. The CDR3 DNA reads as TGCAGCGTTGCGGGCGGACAGGGGTTAGAAAAACTGTTTTTT. It specifies CSVAGGQGLEKLFF.

This clone was detected only a few times. The chain has TRBV19 and TRBJ2-7; 7 nucleotides agree with TRBD1. The junction had 1 base not matched to a gene; V was cut back by 3 bases and J by 2 bases. Germline loops: CDR1 LNHDA, CDR2 SQIVND (reference sequence). The CDR3 is 13 residues long. This CDR3 reads CASSIGTAYEQYF. CDR3 bases: TGTGCCAGTAGTATTGGGACAGCCTACGAGCAGTACTTC.

CDR3 protein: CASSHRCRPDRVSNQPQHF. The CDR3 coding sequence is TGCGCCAGCAGTCATCGCTGCCGCCCTGACAGGGTTAGCAATCAGCCCCAGCATTTT. The chain uses TRBV23-1 and TRBJ1-5, with 7 nucleotides matching TRBD1. TRBV23-1 is identified as an open reading frame with a role that is uncertain. The CDR3 loop spans 19 amino acids. The J segment lost 0 bases and the V segment lost 3 bases, leaving 14 bases of the junction unmatched.

This clone was seen once. The chain is built from TRBV5-1 and TRBJ1-4, with TRBD1 identical over 9 bases. This CDR3 has 16 amino acids. Unmatched junction bases numbered 4, after V lost 3 bases and J lost 1 base. Looked up from germline, CDR1 is SGHRS and CDR2 is YFSETQ. The CDR3 DNA sequence: TGCGCCAGCAGCTCTGGACAGGGGATAACTAATGAAAAACTGTTTTTT. It yields the protein CASSSGQGITNEKLFF.

The chain uses TRBV30 and TRBJ2-4, with D perhaps matching TRBD2 (5 bases). Trimming took off 2 bases at V and 0 bases at J, with 11 bases between the two ends. Germline CDR1 GTSNPN, CDR2 SVGIG (reference sequence). The CDR3 is made up of 15 amino acids. DNA of the CDR3: TGTGCCTGGAGTTGGCCCCGGGGAGCCAAAAACATTCAGTACTTC. This codes for CAWSWPRGAKNIQYF.

The chain is built from TRBV11-3 and TRBJ1-2; D is possibly TRBD1 (5 bases). The V gene's germline CDR1 is SGHNT and CDR2 YENEEA. V lost 0 bases and J lost 4, with 12 bases in between. The CDR3 runs 15 residues. The CDR3 DNA sequence: TGTGCCAGCAGCTTAGATCAGGGTTCGGGCTATGGCTACACCTTC. It yields the protein CASSLDQGSGYGYTF.

The chain employs TRBV7-6 and TRBJ2-7; possibly TRBD1 for D (5 bases). V lost 5 bases to trimming and J lost 3 bases, with 17 bases between them. Germline V lookup: CDR1 SGHVS, CDR2 FNYEAQ. The CDR3 consists of 15 residues. This chain's CDR3 is CASSTSQRGDYEQYF. DNA for the CDR3: TGTGCCAGCAGCACTTCACAAAGGGGTGACTACGAGCAGTACTTC.

V and J are TRBV19 and TRBJ1-1; TRBD1 matches at 7 bases. In germline, CDR1 is LNHDA, CDR2 SQIVND (reference sequence). This CDR3 has 14 amino acids. Germline trimming cut 5 bases from V and 1 base from J; bases unmatched to any gene: 4. The CDR3 is CASSAGQTNTEAFF. The CDR3 nucleotides are TGTGCCAGTAGTGCGGGACAGACGAACACTGAAGCTTTCTTT.

This clone was counted a single time. The rearrangement uses TRBV6-5 and TRBJ1-1; TRBD1 is a possible D gene (6 bases). The germline V and J ends were trimmed by 4 bases and 4 bases, with 16 bases remaining between them. The CDR3 runs to 15 residues. The germline CDR1 and CDR2 sequences are MNHEY and SVGAGI. The CDR3 DNA sequence: TGTGCCAGCAGTTGGACGGGACACCCGGCCACTGAAGCTTTCTTT. It is translated as CASSWTGHPATEAFF.

V is TRBV6-5 and J is TRBJ2-7; TRBD2 agrees at 7 bases. With 8 bases clipped from V and 3 bases from J, the junction kept 7 bases outside the gene matches. The CDR3 loop spans 13 amino acids. Germline V CDR1 and CDR2: MNHEY, SVGAGI. The CDR3 here is CASERGGGYEQYF. The CDR3, as DNA: TGTGCCAGCGAGCGGGGTGGAGGCTACGAGCAGTACTTC.

There are a few counts of this clone. V and J are TRBV29-1 and TRBJ2-1; weak D call: TRBD2 (6 bases). CDR1 is SQVTM and CDR2 is ANQGSEA in the germline V gene. The CDR3 runs to 13 residues. The ends were cut back, 8 bases at V and 6 bases at J, with 17 bases in the middle. The chain's CDR3 is CSLGGSLSNEQFF. CDR3 DNA: TGCAGCCTCGGGGGTAGTTTAAGCAATGAGCAGTTCTTC.

This clone appeared a single time. This chain uses TRBV28 with TRBJ1-2; the D is unclear. CDR1 is MDHEN, CDR2 SYDVKM, per germline. V dropped 6 bases and J dropped 1 base, with 12 bases sitting between them. The CDR3 consists of 14 residues. CDR3 sequence reads: CASSSLGGNYGYTF. The CDR3, as DNA: TGTGCCAGCAGCTCCCTGGGAGGTAACTATGGCTACACCTTC.

This chain joins TRBV2 and TRBJ2-1, with D perhaps given as TRBD1 or TRBD2 (5 bases each). The germline V and J ends were trimmed by 1 base and 6 bases, with 7 bases remaining between them. Germline CDR1 SNHLY, CDR2 FYNNEI. This CDR3 contains 13 residues. The CDR3 region has the DNA TGTGCCAGCAGTGAAGGGGACCGCAATGAGCAGTTCTTC. Its translation is CASSEGDRNEQFF.

This clone was seen only once. The chain has TRBV5-6 and TRBJ1-5; D is undetermined. The ends were cut back, 0 bases at V and 8 bases at J, with 9 bases in the middle. The V gene's germline CDR1 is SGHDT and CDR2 YYEEEE. This CDR3 spans 13 amino acids. The CDR3 DNA is TGTGCCAGCAGCTTGGCCAGCTTCGAGCCCCAGCATTTT. This encodes CASSLASFEPQHF.

This clone was seen once. The chain combines TRBV29-1 with TRBJ2-5; 9 nucleotides agree with TRBD2. Germline values: CDR1 SQVTM, CDR2 ANQGSEA. The V gene end was trimmed by 3 bases and the J gene end by 5 bases; junction bases not matched to a gene: 4. The CDR3 covers 13 residues. This chain's CDR3 is CSVDVAGVETQYF. The DNA of the CDR3 is TGCAGCGTTGACGTAGCGGGAGTGGAGACCCAGTACTTC.

The chain is built from TRBV30 and TRBJ2-5; 8 nucleotides match TRBD2. Germline CDR1 is GTSNPN and CDR2 is SVGIG (reference sequence). This CDR3 comprises 16 residues. V was pared by 3 bases and J by 1 base, with 10 bases of the junction left unmatched. The DNA of the CDR3 is TGTGCCTGGAGCGGGGGGGCAAAACCTCTCCAAGAGACCCAGTACTTC. Translation: CAWSGGAKPLQETQYF.

J is TRBJ1-2 and V is TRBV5-4; D ambiguous. Germline loops: CDR1 SGHNT, CDR2 YYREEE (reference sequence). The CDR3 sequence is 16 residues long. V was pared by 0 bases and J by 6 bases, with 18 bases between. The CDR3 is CASSLAGGMVSDGYTF. CDR3 nucleotide sequence: TGTGCCAGCAGCTTGGCCGGCGGGATGGTTTCGGATGGCTACACCTTC.

The V gene is TRBV9, the J gene TRBJ1-4, with no clear D. The CDR3 runs to 13 residues. Trimming pared 3 bases from V and 5 bases from J, leaving 8 bases between. CDR1 and CDR2 from the germline V gene are SGDLS and YYNGEE. This CDR3 reads CASSERRNEKLFF. Written as DNA, the CDR3 is TGTGCCAGCAGCGAGAGGAGAAATGAAAAACTGTTTTTT.

This clone showed up just once. The J gene is TRBJ1-2, the V gene TRBV10-3; D ambiguous. CDR3 length: 13 amino acids. Germline CDR1 reads ENHRY; CDR2 reads SYGVKD. Trimming cost V 2 bases and J 8 bases, with 12 bases left between them. The CDR3 sequence: CAISENAENGYTF. In nucleotides, the CDR3 is TGTGCCATCAGTGAGAACGCTGAGAACGGCTACACCTTC.

The rearrangement uses TRBV27 and TRBJ1-5; unclear D gene. Germline V gene lookup returns CDR1 MNHEY and CDR2 SMNVEV (reference sequence). The V and J ends lost 2 bases and 0 bases respectively, with 8 bases between them. The CDR3 loop spans 15 amino acids. For the CDR3, the DNA is TGTGCCAGCAGTTTACGGAGGGCTAGCAATCAGCCCCAGCATTTT. It specifies CASSLRRASNQPQHF.

The CDR3 coding sequence is TGCGCCAGCAGCCAATCGCCAGGGTCTTCCTACGAGCAGTACTTC. Translation: CASSQSPGSSYEQYF. The chain uses TRBV4-3 and TRBJ2-7; perhaps TRBD1 as D (5 bases). From germline, CDR1 is LGHNA and CDR2 YSLEER. This CDR3 has 15 amino acids. V shed 2 bases and J shed 1 base, with 12 bases lying between them.

The chain is built from TRBV30 and TRBJ1-5, with D possibly being TRBD1 (5 bases). From germline, CDR1 is GTSNPN and CDR2 SVGIG (reference sequence). V dropped 1 base and J dropped 6 bases, with 16 bases sitting between them. This CDR3 has 15 residues. The CDR3 reads CAWSGVDSSGQPQHF. The CDR3 region has the DNA TGTGCCTGGAGTGGGGTCGACAGCTCGGGTCAGCCCCAGCATTTT. Using reference TRBV30 and TRBJ1-5 for the parts outside the CDR3, the full variable domain is SQTIHQWPATLVQPVGSPLSLECTVEGTSNPNLYWYRQAAGRGLQLLFYSVGIGQISSEVPQNLSASRPQDRQFILSSKKLLLSDSGFYLCAWSGVDSSGQPQHFGDGTRLSIL.

The rearrangement joins TRBV7-2 to TRBJ2-7, with D tentatively TRBD2 (6 bases). The V gene's germline CDR1 is SGHTA and CDR2 FQGNSA. The CDR3 loop spans 14 amino acids. V was cut by 3 bases and J by 2 bases, with 11 bases left in between. This chain's CDR3 is CASSFWTNPYEQYF. In DNA, the CDR3 is TGTGCCAGCAGCTTTTGGACTAACCCCTACGAGCAGTACTTC.

J is TRBJ1-1 and V is TRBV11-3, with D possibly being TRBD1 (6 bases). The CDR3 runs to 14 residues. Germline loops: CDR1 SGHNT, CDR2 YENEEA. Trimming took off 4 bases at V and 1 base at J, with 10 bases between the two ends. The DNA for the CDR3 is TGTGCCAGCAGCTCCGGGGGCCCGAACACTGAAGCTTTCTTT. Translation: CASSSGGPNTEAFF.

V gene TRBV1 combines with J gene TRBJ2-3; the table's TRBD2 call for D was not verified on the DNA. TRBV1 is termed a pseudogene. This CDR3 is built from 16 residues. The CDR3 sequence is CTSSRRLAGCTDTQYF. CDR3 nucleotides: TGCACCAGCAGTCGTAGACTAGCGGGATGCACAGATACGCAGTATTTT.

The gene calls are TRBV14 and TRBJ1-5; D gene unclear. Germline V CDR1 and CDR2: SGHDN, FVKESK. The CDR3 extends over 13 amino acids. V lost 0 bases to trimming and J lost 7 bases, with 7 bases between them. The DNA of the CDR3 is TGTGCCAGCAGCCAAGAGGAGAACCAGCCCCAGCATTTT. Translating it yields CASSQEENQPQHF.